Following are 24 T cell receptor beta chains from one sample sequenced in a study of neoadjuvant anti-PD-1 for oral cavity cancer. This sample's time point: after neoadjuvant nivolumab, at surgical resection. TCRdb's table, derived via immunoSEQ multiplex PCR, lists solely in-frame clones and lacks some. The sample includes about 23,000 clones, around 26% of them seen just once. This specimen was tumor tissue, taken after nivolumab (anti-PD-1) treatment. These receptors were obtained from a person between 40 and 79 years old with oral cavity squamous cell carcinoma.

The table lists this clone with a few counts. This rearrangement joins TRBV5-5 to TRBJ1-1; D gene unclear. This CDR3 is 11 amino acids long. V shed 2 bases and J shed 8 bases, with 7 bases lying between them. Germline CDR1 and CDR2: SGHKS and YYEKEE (reference sequence). The CDR3 bases are TGTGCCAGCAGCTTAGGTGTAGAAGCTTTCTTT. Translating gives CASSLGVEAFF.

The CDR3 region is CASSLRTGGSTDTQYF. As DNA, the CDR3 is TGTGCCAGCAGTTTAAGGACAGGAGGATCCACAGATACGCAGTATTTT. The chain is built from TRBV27 and TRBJ2-3; TRBD1 matches 7 bases. V dropped 2 bases and J dropped 2; count of bases not matched to a gene: 7. Germline CDR1 reads MNHEY; CDR2 reads SMNVEV (reference sequence). The CDR3 covers 16 residues.

This clone was observed a few times. V and J are TRBV27 and TRBJ2-3; the match to TRBD2 covers 11 bases. V lost 4 bases to trimming and J lost 0 bases; unmatched junction nucleotides: 6. The CDR3 has 17 amino acids. Germline lookup yields CDR1 MNHEY and CDR2 SMNVEV (reference sequence). This chain's CDR3 is CASSYGGLADSTDTQYF. CDR3 coding DNA: TGTGCCAGCAGTTATGGGGGACTAGCGGACAGCACAGATACGCAGTATTTT.

J is TRBJ2-7 and V is TRBV5-4; TRBD2 aligns across 9 bases. Trimming took 0 bases from V and 6 from J; bases not matched to a gene: 7. Germline CDR1 is SGHNT and CDR2 is YYREEE (reference sequence). The CDR3 consists of 15 residues. CDR3 sequence: CASSLGGGRGFEQYF. The CDR3, as DNA: TGTGCCAGCAGCTTGGGGGGCGGGAGGGGTTTCGAGCAGTACTTC.

This clone turned up a few times. The CDR3 DNA follows: TGTGCCAGCCGACTGGCTGCGGCTAATGAAAAACTGTTTTTT. This codes for CASRLAAANEKLFF. The V gene is TRBV7-9, the J gene TRBJ1-4; D remains unclear. Trimming pared 8 bases from V and 3 bases from J, leaving 13 bases between. The CDR3 sequence is 14 residues long. Looked up from germline, CDR1 is SEHNR and CDR2 is FQNEAQ (reference sequence).

The gene calls are TRBV5-1 and TRBJ1-4; 7 positions match TRBD1. Per the germline V gene, CDR1 is SGHRS and CDR2 is YFSETQ. CDR3 size: 15 residues. The V segment lost 3 bases and the J segment 0 bases; nucleotides outside the gene matches: 2. CDR3 coding DNA: TGCGCCAGCAGCTGGCAGGGGGCAACTAATGAAAAACTGTTTTTT. This encodes CASSWQGATNEKLFF.

The CDR3 region has the DNA TGTGCCAGCGGCCGACAGGGGGCGGATGAGCAGTTCTTC. Its protein is CASGRQGADEQFF. The chain carries TRBV27 and TRBJ2-1, with 10 bases identical to TRBD1. The V gene end was trimmed by 8 bases and the J gene end by 8 bases; junction bases not matched to a gene: 6. The CDR3 runs 13 residues. Germline lookup yields CDR1 MNHEY and CDR2 SMNVEV (reference sequence).

This sequence joins TRBV29-1 and TRBJ2-1; D remains unclear. V was pared by 0 bases and J by 0 bases, with 6 bases between. The CDR3 runs 14 residues. Germline CDR1 reads SQVTM; CDR2 reads ANQGSEA. The CDR3 region has the DNA TGCAGCGTTGAAGATCGGCACTCCTACAATGAGCAGTTCTTC. Translated, it gives CSVEDRHSYNEQFF.

V and J are TRBV30 and TRBJ1-2, with D perhaps TRBD1 (6 bases). Trimming stripped 2 bases from V and 0 bases from J, with 16 bases between. Germline loops: CDR1 GTSNPN, CDR2 SVGIG (reference sequence). This CDR3 contains 16 residues. CDR3 region: CAWSQGSAVTNYGYTF. The DNA of the CDR3 is TGTGCCTGGAGTCAGGGGTCGGCGGTAACTAACTATGGCTACACCTTC. Full variable domain (missing parts from reference TRBV30 and TRBJ1-2): SQTIHQWPATLVQPVGSPLSLECTVEGTSNPNLYWYRQAAGRGLQLLFYSVGIGQISSEVPQNLSASRPQDRQFILSSKKLLLSDSGFYLCAWSQGSAVTNYGYTFGSGTRLTVV.

This clone has more than one count but fewer than ten. The chain combines TRBV30 with TRBJ2-2; TRBD2 aligns across 11 bases. Unmatched junction bases numbered 0, after V lost 0 bases and J lost 6 bases. The CDR3 extends over 14 amino acids. Germline V gene data show CDR1 as GTSNPN and CDR2 as SVGIG (reference sequence). For the CDR3, the DNA is TGTGCCTGGAGTGTACTAGCGGGGGCCGGGGAGCTGTTTTTT. It specifies CAWSVLAGAGELFF.

The chain links TRBV9 to TRBJ2-1; TRBD2 aligns across 8 bases. Germline loops: CDR1 SGDLS, CDR2 YYNGEE. CDR3 length: 17 amino acids. V trimming: 0 bases; J trimming: 5 bases; junction bases outside the gene matches: 10. The CDR3 sequence: CASSVATWAGGHNEQFF. CDR3 coding DNA: TGTGCCAGCAGCGTAGCTACCTGGGCGGGGGGACACAATGAGCAGTTCTTC.

V gene TRBV29-1 combines with J gene TRBJ1-5; D call uncertain. This CDR3 has 12 amino acids. V shed 4 bases and J shed 4 bases, with 8 bases lying between them. Germline V lookup: CDR1 SQVTM, CDR2 ANQGSEA. CDR3 nucleotide sequence: TGCAGCGTTGCATCCGGGAATCAGCCCCAGCATTTT. This encodes CSVASGNQPQHF.

This chain uses TRBV7-3 with TRBJ2-5; 11 positions match TRBD2. The CDR3 is 15 amino acids. The V gene end was trimmed by 2 bases and the J gene end by 4 bases; junction bases not matched to a gene: 3. Germline V CDR1 and CDR2: SGHTA, FQGTGA. CDR3 sequence: CASSLSGTSGETQYF. The CDR3 DNA sequence: TGTGCCAGCAGCTTATCCGGGACTAGCGGAGAGACCCAGTACTTC.

The rearrangement joins TRBV7-2 to TRBJ2-3; the D gene is possibly TRBD1 (6 bases). Germline CDR1 SGHTA, CDR2 FQGNSA. The CDR3 has 13 residues. The V end lost 3 bases, the J end lost 4 bases, and 8 bases lay between the germline ends. CDR3 DNA: TGTGCCAGCAGCTTCCAGGGGCCAGATACGCAGTATTTT. This gives the protein CASSFQGPDTQYF.

The chain recombines TRBV28 with TRBJ2-7; no definite D call. With 6 bases removed from V and 0 bases from J, the gap between germline ends came to 21 bases. The CDR3 totals 17 residues. CDR1 is MDHEN and CDR2 is SYDVKM in the germline V gene. CDR3 sequence: CASSQIGRKTSSYEQYF. The CDR3 DNA is TGTGCCAGCAGCCAAATCGGACGGAAAACAAGCTCCTACGAGCAGTACTTC.

This chain uses TRBV11-2 with TRBJ2-6, with 10 bases that match TRBD1. CDR1 SGHAT and CDR2 FQNNGV come from the germline V gene. This CDR3 is 18 amino acids long. Losses at the gene ends were 1 base for V and 2 bases for J; bases not matched to a gene: 5. The CDR3 loop reads CASSLVTGTGAGANVLTF. CDR3 coding DNA: TGTGCCAGCAGCTTAGTCACCGGGACAGGGGCTGGGGCCAACGTCCTGACTTTC.

V is TRBV27 and J is TRBJ2-1; 7 bases match TRBD2. This CDR3 has 15 residues. Germline V CDR1 and CDR2: MNHEY, SMNVEV (reference sequence). J gave up 7 bases and V 5 bases, and 11 bases lay outside the gene matches. The CDR3 DNA sequence: TGTGCCAGCAGTAACATGGAGGGGACTATAAATGAGCAGTTCTTC. Its translation is CASSNMEGTINEQFF.

This chain joins TRBV28 and TRBJ2-1; TRBD2 aligns across 12 bases. With V trimmed by 6 bases and J by 0 bases, 3 bases remained unmatched. CDR1 and CDR2 from the germline V gene are MDHEN and SYDVKM. This CDR3 has 16 residues. The CDR3 spells CASSLAGGPSYNEQFF. The CDR3 nucleotides are TGTGCCAGCAGCCTAGCGGGAGGGCCCTCCTACAATGAGCAGTTCTTC.

This chain joins TRBV5-1 and TRBJ2-3; D may be TRBD2 (6 bases). This CDR3 region has 17 residues. V was cut by 0 bases and J by 1 base, with 15 bases left in between. Germline-derived CDR1 and CDR2 are SGHRS and YFSETQ. The CDR3 here is CASSLAGPRGGTDTQYF. CDR3 DNA: TGCGCCAGCAGCTTGGCCGGTCCGCGGGGTGGCACAGATACGCAGTATTTT.

The chain links TRBV11-2 to TRBJ2-7; D is unresolved. Trimming shortened V by 0 bases and J by 2 bases, and 8 bases separated the two germline ends. The germline V gene encodes CDR1 SGHAT and CDR2 FQNNGV. The CDR3 loop spans 14 amino acids. CDR3 in amino acids: CASSLDLTAYEQYF. CDR3 DNA: TGTGCCAGCAGCTTAGATCTGACGGCCTACGAGCAGTACTTC.

The table lists this clone with a few counts. Here the CDR3 DNA reads TGTGCCAGCAGTTACAGCACAGATACGCAGTATTTT. Translation: CASSYSTDTQYF. The V and J genes are TRBV2 and TRBJ2-3; D unresolved. This CDR3 has 12 amino acids. V was shortened by 5 bases and J by 0 bases, with 3 bases between the two germline ends. Germline values: CDR1 SNHLY, CDR2 FYNNEI. The complete variable domain, with remaining parts taken from reference TRBV2 and TRBJ2-3, reads EPEVTQTPSHQVTQMGQEVILRCVPISNHLYFYWYRQILGQKVEFLVSFYNNEISEKSEIFDDQFSVERPDGSNFTLKIRSTKLEDSAMYFCASSYSTDTQYFGPGTRLTVL.

The rearrangement joins TRBV30 to TRBJ2-1; 8 bases line up with TRBD2. Germline CDR1 reads GTSNPN; CDR2 reads SVGIG (reference sequence). The trim removed 0 bases at V and 8 bases at J, leaving 9 bases unmatched. This CDR3 has 15 residues. CDR3 region: CAWSVSGRIGDEQFF. CDR3 nucleotide sequence: TGTGCCTGGAGTGTAAGCGGGAGAATAGGGGATGAGCAGTTCTTC.

This clone came up a few times. The chain recombines TRBV5-1 with TRBJ2-6; perhaps TRBD2 as D (5 bases). Trimming took 4 bases from V and 0 from J, leaving 17 bases between them. The V gene's germline CDR1 is SGHRS and CDR2 YFSETQ. CDR3 length: 18 amino acids. CDR3 in amino acids: CASSRTIGGVSGANVLTF. As DNA, the CDR3 is TGCGCCAGCAGCCGTACTATCGGAGGCGTCTCTGGGGCCAACGTCCTGACTTTC. The full variable domain, in which reference TRBV5-1 and TRBJ2-6 provide the parts outside the CDR3, is KAGVTQTPRYLIKTRGQQVTLSCSPISGHRSVSWYQQTPGQGLQFLFEYFSETQRNKGNFPGRFSGRQFSNSRSEMNVSTLELGDSALYLCASSRTIGGVSGANVLTFGAGSRLTVL.

This clone was seen a handful of times. The gene calls are TRBV29-1 and TRBJ1-2, with D hard to call. This CDR3 region has 13 residues. Germline CDR1 and CDR2: SQVTM and ANQGSEA. With 5 bases removed from V and 5 bases from J, the gap between germline ends came to 15 bases. The CDR3 is CSVNRGYYYGYTF. CDR3 sequence (DNA): TGCAGCGTTAACCGCGGTTATTATTATGGCTACACCTTC.